These T cell receptor beta chains were read from a single sample in a study of blood T cells in healthy people across ages. TCRdb passed the 5' RACE reads through MiXCR, listing each CDR3 protein once. The sample includes 800,000 to 950,000 distinct CDR3 sequences, 36% of them seen just once. Sequences were obtained from blood. The origin of the receptors is a man aged 18 to 29 in good health. The CDR3 runs from the conserved cysteine through the conserved F or W. D genes are given only for firm matches. Part of the rows lack a size; the others show once, few, many or a class for expanded clones.

size,J,V,D,DNA,CDR3
.,TRBJ1-1,TRBV3-1,TRBD1,TGTGCCAGCAGCCAAGTCACAGGGGGAACTGAAGCTTTCTTT,CASSQVTGGTEAFF
.,TRBJ1-2,TRBV4-1,TRBD1,TGCGCCAGCAGCCAAGATGACAGGGAAGACTATGGCTACACCTTC,CASSQDDREDYGYTF
.,TRBJ2-7,TRBV29-1,TRBD2,TGCAGCACCCAGGCGGGGGTCAACAATGGGCAGTACTTC,CSTQAGVNNGQYF
few,TRBJ1-4,TRBV7-8,.,TGTGCCAGCAGCTCCTTATTCCTGGGGCCTAATGAAAAACTGTTTTTT,CASSSLFLGPNEKLFF
few,TRBJ2-2,TRBV12-3/TRBV12-4,.,TGTGCCAGCAGCCATCGACAGACGGTCGAGCTGTTTTTT,CASSHRQTVELFF
.,TRBJ2-1,TRBV7-3,TRBD2,TGTGCCAGCAGCACCTTGCCCGGGACTAGCGGCTACAATGAGCAGTTCTTC,CASSTLPGTSGYNEQFF
few,TRBJ1-2,TRBV2,.,TGTGCCAGCAGGGACAGCTTGGCTGGCTACACCTTC,CASRDSLAGYTF
many,TRBJ1-2,TRBV5-1,.,TGCGCCAGCAGCGAGCACGGTTCTATGGCTACACCTGGGGGCACCTTC,CASSEHGSMATPGGTF
.,TRBJ2-1,TRBV5-1,TRBD2,TGCGCCAGCAGCCCACGTAGCGGGGGGGATAACAATGAGCAGTTCTTC,CASSPRSGGDNNEQFF
few,TRBJ2-3,TRBV9,TRBD1,TGTGCCAGCAGCGCCGCCGGACAGGGGGCCACAGATACGCAGTATTTT,CASSAAGQGATDTQYF
.,TRBJ1-6,TRBV20-1,.,TGCAGTGCGCTAGAAGACCATAATTCACCCCTCCACTTT,CSALEDHNSPLHF
.,TRBJ1-6,TRBV7-9,.,TGTGCCAGCAGCCGGGACGGGAGTTATTCACCCCTCCACTTT,CASSRDGSYSPLHF
few,TRBJ1-5,TRBV10-3,.,TGTGCCATCAGTGATGTCCCGGGGCAGCCCCAGCATTTT,CAISDVPGQPQHF
.,TRBJ2-1,TRBV5-1,TRBD2,TGCGCCAGCAGCTCCGGACTAGCGGGGAGTAGCGATGAGCAGTTCTTC,CASSSGLAGSSDEQFF
few,TRBJ2-1,TRBV5-4,TRBD1,TGTGCCAGCAGCTTGGGTTTGGGACAGGAGAACAATGAGCAGTTCTTC,CASSLGLGQENNEQFF
.,TRBJ1-4,TRBV20-1,.,TGCAGTGCCACGAGGGTGACTAATGAAAAACTGTTTTTT,CSATRVTNEKLFF
.,TRBJ2-1,TRBV20-1,.,TGCAGTGCTAGAGATGGAATCCATGACAATGAGCAGTTCTTC,CSARDGIHDNEQFF
few,TRBJ1-1,TRBV20-1,TRBD1,TGCAGTGCCACAGGGGCTATGAACACTGAAGCTTTCTTT,CSATGAMNTEAFF
many,TRBJ2-1,TRBV29-1,.,TGCAGCGTTGACGTAGGGGCCTACAATGAGCAGTTCTTC,CSVDVGAYNEQFF
many,TRBJ1-5,TRBV6-6,.,TGTGCCAGCAGTTACTCGAAGGGGGGGGATCAGCCCCAGCATTTT,CASSYSKGGDQPQHF
many,TRBJ2-4,TRBV12-3/TRBV12-4,TRBD1,TGTGCCAGCAGGAAGGGGGCAGACATTCAGTACTTC,CASRKGADIQYF
.,TRBJ2-5,TRBV20-1,.,TGCAGTGCTACTAGCCCTATCGACGGACAAGAGACCCAGTACTTC,CSATSPIDGQETQYF
.,TRBJ2-7,TRBV20-1,.,TGCAGTGCCCCACAATCGCTGGCGGGTGATTACAATGAGCAGTACTTC,CSAPQSLAGDYNEQYF
few,TRBJ2-3,TRBV11-2,.,TGTGCCAGCAGCCTAGACTCTCCCGGGGCAGATACGCAGTATTTT,CASSLDSPGADTQYF
few,TRBJ2-7,TRBV12-3/TRBV12-4,TRBD1,TGTGCCAGCAGTTTAGGCCGGGACAGCGGTCACTACAATGAGCAGTACTTC,CASSLGRDSGHYNEQYF
.,TRBJ2-2,TRBV25-1,.,TGTGCCAGCAGTGGCAGGGGTGCCGGGGAGCTGTTTTTT,CASSGRGAGELFF
.,TRBJ2-5,TRBV13,.,TGTGCCAGCAGCTCTCCCTTCCGGGGCCAAGAGACCCAGTACTTC,CASSSPFRGQETQYF
.,TRBJ1-3,TRBV21-1,.,TGTGCCAGCAGCAAAGCGCGAGGGGGTAACACCATATATTTT,CASSKARGGNTIYF
once,TRBJ1-1,TRBV20-1,TRBD1,TGCAGTGCTAGAGATACAGGGGGCACTGAAGCTCTCTTT,CSARDTGGTEALF
.,TRBJ2-2,TRBV12-3/TRBV12-4,.,TGTGCCAGCAGTGTAGGAGGATTCACCGGGGAGCTGTTTTTT,CASSVGGFTGELFF
.,TRBJ2-1,TRBV6-4,TRBD1,TGTGCCAGCAGTCCCCGGGACAGGGGGACCAATGAGCAGTTCTTC,CASSPRDRGTNEQFF
once,TRBJ2-5,TRBV6-2/TRBV6-3,.,TGTGCCAGCAGTTTCAGGGCGTACCAAGAGACCCAGTACTTC,CASSFRAYQETQYF
.,TRBJ2-1,TRBV7-2,.,TGTGCCAGCATCGCCTCAGGAGCCTTCCACAATGAGCAGTTCTTC,CASIASGAFHNEQFF
.,TRBJ1-4,TRBV29-1,.,TGCAGCGTCTATGGACTAAATGAAAAACTGTTTTTT,CSVYGLNEKLFF
few,TRBJ2-7,TRBV9,.,TGTGCCAGCAGCGTAGAGGGACACGGCTTCTCCTACGAGCAGTACTTC,CASSVEGHGFSYEQYF
many,TRBJ2-7,TRBV4-3,.,TGCGCCAGCAGGCCCAATACACCTCGGAGGGTAACGAACTACGAGCAGTACTTC,CASRPNTPRRVTNYEQYF
many,TRBJ2-1,TRBV11-2,TRBD2,TGTGCCAGCAGCTCATTCGGGGGGGCCTACAATGAGCAGTTCTTC,CASSSFGGAYNEQFF
.,TRBJ1-1,TRBV19,.,TGTGCCAGTAGTGTCACCGGGACCTTCGGCACTGAAGCTTTCTTT,CASSVTGTFGTEAFF
once,TRBJ2-1,TRBV5-1,TRBD1,TGCGCCAGCAGCCAGACAGGGAACAATGAGCAGTTCTTC,CASSQTGNNEQFF
.,TRBJ2-1,TRBV5-4,.,TGTGCCAGCAGCCCGTCCCGTTTCGGAGAGCAGTTCTTC,CASSPSRFGEQFF